Listed here are 16 T cell receptor beta chains from one sample, sequenced in a study of cytomegalovirus exposure and HLA in healthy donors. PCR amplification relied on 60 Vbeta primers (plus 13 Jbeta primers). Method: immunoSEQ multiplex PCR; TCRdb's copy keeps in-frame clones and lacks some. The sample has 150,000 to 200,000 clones, over 75% seen once. The sequencing sample was made of PBMCs. Every receptor here comes from a woman aged 25-40 years in good health and CMV-seronegative.

This rearrangement joins TRBV29-1 to TRBJ1-1; 7 nucleotides line up with TRBD1. Trimming removed 7 bases from V and 7 bases from J; junction bases left unmatched: 12. Germline assignment: CDR1 SQVTM and CDR2 ANQGSEA. The CDR3 extends over 13 amino acids. The CDR3 region has the DNA TGCAGCGGTGTACAGGGGCTCGGGGGTGAAGCTTTCTTT. Protein: CSGVQGLGGEAFF. Full variable domain (remainder filled in from reference TRBV29-1 and TRBJ1-1): SAVISQKPSRDICQRGTSLTIQCQVDSQVTMMFWYRQQPGQSLTLIATANQGSEATYESGFVIDKFPISRPNLTFSTLTVSNMSPEDSSIYLCSGVQGLGGEAFFGQGTRLTVV.

The genes are TRBV7-2 and TRBJ2-5; TRBD1 agrees at 10 bases. The CDR3 spans 16 residues. Germline loops: CDR1 SGHTA, CDR2 FQGNSA. The V gene end was trimmed by 4 bases and the J gene end by 4 bases; junction bases not matched to a gene: 9. As DNA, the CDR3 is TGTGCCAGCAGCTGGGGACAGGGGAGGGTGTCAGAGACCCAGTACTTC. It translates to CASSWGQGRVSETQYF.

The chain links TRBV10-3 to TRBJ2-7; TRBD1 agrees at 9 bases. This CDR3 comprises 15 residues. The V gene end was trimmed by 3 bases and the J gene end by 6 bases; junction bases not matched to a gene: 9. CDR1 and CDR2 (germline): ENHRY, SYGVKD. CDR3: CAISEVTGGTPEQYF. Written as DNA, the CDR3 is TGTGCCATCAGTGAAGTAACAGGGGGCACTCCCGAGCAGTACTTC.

The chain employs TRBV6-1 and TRBJ1-3; weak D call: TRBD1 (6 bases). Trimming removed 2 bases from V and 0 bases from J, with 17 bases in between. Germline lookup yields CDR1 MNHNS and CDR2 SASEGT. The CDR3 has 18 residues. CDR3: CASSELVGTLSSGNTIYF. CDR3 in DNA: TGTGCCAGCAGTGAATTAGTGGGGACACTTTCCTCTGGAAACACCATATATTTT.

CDR3 coding DNA: TGTGCCAGCAGCGAAAATAGCGGGAGGGCCTACGAGCAGTACTTC. Its translation is CASSENSGRAYEQYF. V usage is TRBV9 and J usage is TRBJ2-7; 11 bases align to TRBD2. With V trimmed by 3 bases and J by 2 bases, 4 bases remained unmatched. CDR1 SGDLS and CDR2 YYNGEE come from the germline V gene. The CDR3 loop spans 15 amino acids.

This chain joins TRBV5-6 and TRBJ2-1; no clear D gene. Trimming removed 3 bases from V and 3 bases from J, with 13 bases in between. Germline lookup yields CDR1 SGHDT and CDR2 YYEEEE. CDR3 length equals 15 residues. DNA for the CDR3: TGTGCCAGCAGCTCCGTCCTGGAGTTCTACAATGAGCAGTTCTTC. Translated: CASSSVLEFYNEQFF. The complete variable domain, with remaining parts taken from reference TRBV5-6 and TRBJ2-1, reads DAGVTQSPTHLIKTRGQQVTLRCSPKSGHDTVSWYQQALGQGPQFIFQYYEEEERQRGNFPDRFSGHQFPNYSSELNVNALLLGDSALYLCASSSVLEFYNEQFFGPGTRLTVL.

The chain links TRBV28 to TRBJ2-6; D not certain. The CDR3 is made up of 15 amino acids. Trimming left V 6 bases short and J 1 base short, with 10 bases between. Germline loops: CDR1 MDHEN, CDR2 SYDVKM. The DNA of the CDR3 is TGTGCCAGCAGCCTGGCCCATTCTGGGGCCAACGTCCTGACTTTC. Its translation: CASSLAHSGANVLTF.

This clone has only one observation. Here the CDR3 reads CASRTSAGGAETQYF. The CDR3 DNA reads TGTGCCAGTAGAACCTCAGCGGGAGGCGCGGAGACCCAGTACTTC. The J gene is TRBJ2-5, the V gene TRBV19, with 9 bases lining up with TRBD2. The length of the CDR3 is 15 residues. Germline CDR1 and CDR2: LNHDA and SQIVND (reference sequence). After removal of 6 bases from V and 5 bases from J, the junction contained 10 bases not matched to a gene.

The rearrangement joins TRBV2 to TRBJ1-1, with TRBD1 identical over 8 bases. J was trimmed by 7 bases and V by 2 bases; bases with no gene match: 3. Per germline, CDR1 SNHLY and CDR2 FYNNEI. The CDR3 length is 13 residues. The CDR3 is CASSEQGALEAFF. CDR3 DNA sequence: TGTGCCAGCAGTGAACAGGGGGCTCTTGAAGCTTTCTTT.

The chain combines TRBV4-3 with TRBJ2-1, with 9 nucleotides matching TRBD2. This CDR3 is built from 19 residues. The V gene end was trimmed by 4 bases and the J gene end by 0 bases; junction bases not matched to a gene: 13. Germline V lookup: CDR1 LGHNA, CDR2 YSLEER. The CDR3 sequence is CASSPTSVGGRASYNEQFF. In DNA, the CDR3 is TGCGCCAGCAGCCCGACCAGCGTGGGCGGGAGGGCCTCCTACAATGAGCAGTTCTTC.

V is TRBV5-4 and J is TRBJ1-2, with 9 bases aligning to TRBD1. Germline trimming cut 3 bases from V and 8 bases from J; bases unmatched to any gene: 5. Germline V lookup: CDR1 SGHNT, CDR2 YYREEE (reference sequence). This CDR3 contains 13 residues. CDR3 sequence: CASSWTGALGYTF. The CDR3 DNA follows: TGTGCCAGCAGCTGGACAGGGGCGCTCGGCTACACCTTC.

A single count supports this clone. The rearrangement uses TRBV4-2 and TRBJ2-3, with no clear D. There are 14 residues in the CDR3. Trimming removed 1 base at V and 1 base at J, with 6 bases between. The V gene's germline CDR1 is LGHNA and CDR2 YNFKEQ. The CDR3 is CASSQVSGTDTQYF. The DNA for the CDR3 is TGTGCCAGCAGCCAAGTATCTGGCACAGATACGCAGTATTTT.

This clone came up once. The rearrangement links TRBV7-9 to TRBJ2-7, with 9 bases aligning to TRBD1. V shed 3 bases, J shed 6 bases, and the junction held 3 bases outside the gene matches. CDR3 length: 13 residues. The germline V gene encodes CDR1 SEHNR and CDR2 FQNEAQ (reference sequence). Here the CDR3 DNA reads TGTGCCAGCAGCTTCCGACAGGGGGGCGAGCAGTACTTC. This sequence encodes CASSFRQGGEQYF.

This chain connects TRBV28 to TRBJ1-4; 8 nucleotides align to TRBD1. The CDR3 is 14 residues long. The ends lost 6 bases at V and 5 bases at J; junction bases unmatched: 5. The V gene's germline CDR1 is MDHEN and CDR2 SYDVKM. The CDR3 DNA reads TGTGCCAGCAGATGGGACAGGTTCAATGAAAAACTGTTTTTT. Its translation: CASRWDRFNEKLFF.

This CDR3 reads CASSQDERGDTQYF. The CDR3 DNA reads as TGCGCCAGCAGCCAAGATGAAAGGGGTGATACGCAGTATTTT. The chain is built from TRBV4-3 and TRBJ2-3, with D maybe TRBD1 (5 bases). V lost 0 bases, J lost 6 bases, and 10 bases lay in between. This CDR3 contains 14 residues. Germline values: CDR1 LGHNA, CDR2 YSLEER.

This chain links TRBV11-1 with TRBJ2-5; 11 bases map to TRBD2. Germline CDR1 is SGHAT and CDR2 is FQDESV (reference sequence). The junction had 11 bases not matched to a gene; V was cut back by 3 bases and J by 5 bases. The CDR3 is made up of 17 amino acids. CDR3 nucleotide sequence: TGTGCCAGCAGCTTTAGCGTCGGGACTAGCGGTCCGGAGACCCAGTACTTC. This codes for CASSFSVGTSGPETQYF.